This note documents a single T cell receptor (beta chain) sequence. Sequencing used immunoSEQ multiplex PCR; TCRdb keeps in-frame clones, though not all of them. The sample has hundreds of thousands of clones; 70% to 90% are singletons. CDR1 is MDHEN, CDR2 SYDVKM, per germline. The CDR3 loop spans 16 amino acids. The V gene lost 6 bases and the J gene lost 2 bases, with 16 bases spanning the gap. This sample was taken from a study of blood T cell repertoires in COVID-19. Living in about two dozen US areas, the participants were between roughly 18 and 90 years of age. Within the 2 weeks before study entry, each person in the exposed group met a COVID-19 case.

The sequenced material came from PBMCs or T cells enriched from blood (not recorded which). The TCR was taken from a woman aged 18-35 years who had been exposed to COVID-19. V usage is TRBV28 and J usage is TRBJ2-2, with D possibly being TRBD1 (6 bases). CDR3 sequence: CASSRPGTQNTGELFF. The CDR3 DNA reads as TGTGCCAGCAGCCGTCCCGGGACACAAAACACCGGGGAGCTGTTTTTT.